The rows below give T cell receptor beta chains drawn from one sample of a study of blood T cell repertoires in COVID-19. The assay was immunoSEQ multiplex PCR, and TCRdb's table has in-frame clones only and misses some. The sample includes about 280,000 clones, 90% of them seen just once. The sequencing input was PBMCs or T cells enriched from blood (not recorded which). These receptor sequences come from a woman under 30 with acute COVID-19. Each CDR3 is given with its conserved first and last residue. The order of the fields is clone size, D gene, V gene, J gene, CDR3 protein, CDR3 DNA. A D gene is named only where the DNA matches it firmly. Rows may omit the clone size; those that give it use once, few, many or a size class.

>-|-|TRBV27|TRBJ2-1
CASSNGDNNEQFF
TGTGCCAGCAGTAACGGGGACAATAATGAGCAGTTCTTC
>-|TRBD1|TRBV4-1|TRBJ1-1
CASSTTGQKNTEAFF
TGCGCCAGCAGCACCACGGGACAGAAGAACACTGAAGCTTTCTTT
>-|TRBD1|TRBV14|TRBJ1-2
CASSRQGQGTNYGYTF
TGTGCCAGCAGCCGACAAGGACAGGGGACTAACTATGGCTACACCTTC
>-|-|TRBV7-9|TRBJ2-3
CASEPSESTDTQYF
TGTGCCAGCGAACCTAGCGAGAGCACAGATACGCAGTATTTT
>few|-|TRBV5-1|TRBJ1-3
CASSLDGGSSGNTIYF
TGCGCCAGCAGCTTGGACGGGGGGAGCTCTGGAAACACCATATATTTT
>once|TRBD1|TRBV5-4|TRBJ2-1
CASSDGQGPEQFF
TGTGCCAGCAGTGACGGACAGGGGCCAGAGCAGTTCTTC
>once|-|TRBV9|TRBJ1-3
CASSVGTSGNTIYF
TGTGCCAGCAGCGTTGGGACATCTGGAAACACCATATATTTT
>-|TRBD2|TRBV9|TRBJ2-7
CASSVGSGPAYEQYF
TGTGCCAGCAGCGTAGGTAGCGGGCCTGCCTACGAGCAGTACTTC
>-|TRBD2|TRBV4-1|TRBJ2-1
CASSLGLAGKMGSYNEQFF
TGCGCCAGCAGCCTCGGACTAGCGGGAAAAATGGGCTCCTACAATGAGCAGTTCTTC
>-|-|TRBV7-9|TRBJ2-2
CASSLGLNTGELFF
TGTGCCAGCAGCTTAGGACTGAACACCGGGGAGCTGTTTTTT
>-|-|TRBV7-8|TRBJ2-3
CASSPRVLRADTQYF
TGTGCCAGCAGCCCCCGGGTCCTTCGGGCAGATACGCAGTATTTT
>-|-|TRBV18|TRBJ1-4
CASSPPEGRNEKLFF
TGTGCCAGCTCACCTCCCGAGGGGAGGAATGAAAAACTGTTTTTT
>-|TRBD2|TRBV19|TRBJ2-5
CASSWASGRPGETQYF
TGTGCCAGTAGTTGGGCTAGCGGGAGGCCCGGGGAGACCCAGTACTTC
>-|-|TRBV11-2|TRBJ2-7
CASSLLLPTYEQYF
TGTGCCAGCAGCTTACTCCTACCCACCTACGAGCAGTACTTC
>-|-|TRBV18|TRBJ1-1
CASSPDPGVTEAFF
TGTGCCAGCTCACCGGATCCGGGGGTTACTGAAGCTTTCTTT
>-|-|TRBV19|TRBJ2-2
CASSPGQNTGELFF
TGTGCCAGTAGCCCGGGACAGAACACCGGGGAGCTGTTTTTT
>-|TRBD2|TRBV6-6|TRBJ2-1
CASSYYGTRNYNEQFF
TGTGCCAGCAGTTACTATGGGACTAGAAACTACAATGAGCAGTTCTTC
>-|TRBD1|TRBV5-6|TRBJ2-7
CASSLSGTATYEQYF
TGTGCCAGCAGCTTGTCCGGGACAGCAACCTACGAGCAGTACTTC
>-|TRBD1|TRBV29-1|TRBJ1-5
CSVVQGAGQPQHF
TGCAGCGTTGTACAGGGGGCAGGACAGCCCCAGCATTTT
>-|-|TRBV18|TRBJ1-1
CASSVAQRNTEAFF
TGTGCCAGCTCAGTGGCACAACGGAACACTGAAGCTTTCTTT
>-|TRBD2|TRBV29-1|TRBJ2-4
CSVGTSGSSNIQYF
TGCAGCGTGGGGACTAGCGGGAGTTCAAACATTCAGTACTTC
>-|-|TRBV30|TRBJ2-1
CAWGVRESEQFF
TGTGCCTGGGGTGTTCGGGAGAGTGAGCAGTTCTTC
>-|TRBD1|TRBV4-2|TRBJ1-2
CASSQETGASYGYTF
TGTGCCAGCAGCCAAGAGACAGGGGCGAGCTATGGCTACACCTTC